The text below deals with one T cell receptor beta chain. Antigen unknown. It may be a read error: a sequence one base away is much more abundant. The CDR3 is made up of 16 amino acids. J lost 4 bases, V lost 4 bases, and 9 bases had no gene match. Germline V CDR1 and CDR2: SGHAT, FQNNGV. The record originates from a study of glioma-infiltrating T cells. Study-level points and caveats: Very few CDR3 sequences were shared between tissue and blood.

The iRepertoire nested amplicon-rescue multiplex PCR amplified TCR alpha and beta CDR3s from RNA. One-step reverse transcription and amplification started from about 100-400 ng of tissue mRNA or PBMC total RNA. TCRdb passed the multiplex PCR reads through MiXCR, listing each CDR3 protein once. The data show about 110,000 distinct CDR3 sequences, with less than 30% seen just once and under 45% held by the top ten. Sample: glioma tissue, nonneoplastic brain tissue, or PBMCs (not recorded which). V gene TRBV11-2 combines with J gene TRBJ2-3; TRBD2 aligns across 9 bases. The receptor comes from a human donor with low-grade glioma or glioblastoma, undergoing nonglioma brain surgery, or in good health (not recorded which). The CDR3 reads CASSSGRAGGPDTQYF. CDR3 DNA: TGTGCCAGCAGCTCCGGACGAGCGGGGGGACCAGATACGCAGTATTTT.